This T cell receptor (beta chain) was profiled in a study of T cell repertoires in ileal Crohn's disease. Turning to the study itself: Thiopurines (about twelve) or anti-TNF agents (around 19) were given postoperatively to about half. Study observations and caveats: All patients with clonality above 26.8% had endoscopic recurrence.

V lost 3 bases, J lost 5 bases, and 10 bases lay in between. Germline CDR1 is GTSNPN and CDR2 is SVGIG (reference sequence). The CDR3 sequence is 12 residues long. This clone appeared a few times. Its antigen remains unidentified. Measured with immunoSEQ multiplex PCR; TCRdb has only the in-frame clones, and not every one. This table holds over 4,500 clones, about four fifths found once. This TCR was sampled from an adult with Crohn's disease. Sequencing was carried out using ileal tissue. V and J are TRBV30 and TRBJ2-5; TRBD2 might be the D (6 bases). The CDR3 loop reads CAWRAGRETQYF. CDR3 DNA sequence: TGTGCCTGGAGAGCGGGCCGGGAGACCCAGTACTTC.